This T cell receptor beta chain was found in a study of vaccination and CD4 T cells after COVID-19. As to this clonotype: Its matching antigen is unknown.

Sequencing of cultured CD4+ T cell DNA used the Oncomine TCR Beta short-read assay. A single record per CDR3 protein comes from TCRdb applying MiXCR to the PCR reads. The sample records fewer than 15,000 distinct CDR3 sequences, roughly 57% being singletons. From germline, CDR1 is LNHDA and CDR2 SQIVND (reference sequence). V was shortened by 3 bases and J by 0 bases, with 9 bases between the two germline ends. The CDR3 is made up of 15 amino acids. Treatment specified: 10-day PBMC culture with coronavirus spike peptide pools or control peptides (ViraFEST assay). This sequence originates from a human donor who had recovered from COVID-19. Sequencing was performed on CD4+ T cells from blood, cultured in vitro, taken before SARS-CoV-2 vaccination. This chain connects TRBV19 to TRBJ2-1, with TRBD2 as a possible D gene (6 bases). The DNA for the CDR3 is TGTGCCAGTAGTATCGGAGGGTACTCCTACAATGAGCAGTTCTTC. It encodes CASSIGGYSYNEQFF.